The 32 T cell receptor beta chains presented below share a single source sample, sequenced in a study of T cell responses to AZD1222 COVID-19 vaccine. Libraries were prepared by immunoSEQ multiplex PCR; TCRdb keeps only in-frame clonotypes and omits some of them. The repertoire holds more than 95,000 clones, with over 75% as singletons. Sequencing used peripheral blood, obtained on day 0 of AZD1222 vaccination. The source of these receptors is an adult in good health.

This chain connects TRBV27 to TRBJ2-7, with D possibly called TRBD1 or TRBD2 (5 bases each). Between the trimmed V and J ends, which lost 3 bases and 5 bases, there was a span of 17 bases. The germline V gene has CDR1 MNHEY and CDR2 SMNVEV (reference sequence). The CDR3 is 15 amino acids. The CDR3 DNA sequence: TGTGCCAGCAGTTTGCCACAGGAGGACCATGACGAGCAGTACTTC. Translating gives CASSLPQEDHDEQYF.

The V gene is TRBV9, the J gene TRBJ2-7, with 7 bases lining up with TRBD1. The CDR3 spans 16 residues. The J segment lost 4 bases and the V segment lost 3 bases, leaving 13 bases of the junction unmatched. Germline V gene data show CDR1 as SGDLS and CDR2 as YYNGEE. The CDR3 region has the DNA TGTGCCAGCAGCGGTACAGGGGATTCCCAATCATACGAGCAGTACTTC. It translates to CASSGTGDSQSYEQYF.

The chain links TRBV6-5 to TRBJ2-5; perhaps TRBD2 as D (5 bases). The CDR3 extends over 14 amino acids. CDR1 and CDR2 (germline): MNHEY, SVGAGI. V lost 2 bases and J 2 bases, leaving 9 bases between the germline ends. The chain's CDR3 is CASSYNGEQETQYF. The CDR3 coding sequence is TGTGCCAGCAGTTACAACGGGGAACAAGAGACCCAGTACTTC.

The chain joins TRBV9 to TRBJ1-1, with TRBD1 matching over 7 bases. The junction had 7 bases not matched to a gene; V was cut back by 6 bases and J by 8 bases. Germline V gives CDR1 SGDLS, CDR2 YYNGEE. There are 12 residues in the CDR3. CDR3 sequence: CASKGQVGEAFF. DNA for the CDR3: TGTGCCAGCAAAGGACAGGTTGGCGAAGCTTTCTTT.

CDR3 loop: CASSYQGALTEAFF. CDR3 nucleotides: TGTGCCAGCAGTTATCAGGGAGCTCTCACTGAAGCTTTCTTT. The chain is built from TRBV6-5 and TRBJ1-1, with D maybe TRBD1 (5 bases). CDR1 and CDR2 from the germline V gene are MNHEY and SVGAGI. This CDR3 is 14 amino acids long. Trimming cost V 3 bases and J 4 bases, with 12 bases left between them.

CDR3 loop: CASSLERENGYTF. The CDR3 region has the DNA TGCGCCAGCAGCTTGGAGAGGGAGAATGGCTACACCTTC. V gene TRBV5-1 combines with J gene TRBJ1-2; D ambiguous. The germline gives CDR1 SGHRS, CDR2 YFSETQ. The CDR3 is made up of 13 amino acids. V was cut by 0 bases and J by 6 bases, with 9 bases left in between.

CDR3 residues: CASSDGGAEGYTF. Here the CDR3 DNA reads TGCGCCAGCAGTGATGGGGGGGCAGAAGGCTACACCTTC. The gene calls are TRBV10-2 and TRBJ1-2; a weak D match, TRBD1 (6 bases). The germline gives CDR1 WSHSY, CDR2 SAAADI. V was clipped by 3 bases and J by 8 bases, with 13 bases between them. The length of the CDR3 is 13 residues.

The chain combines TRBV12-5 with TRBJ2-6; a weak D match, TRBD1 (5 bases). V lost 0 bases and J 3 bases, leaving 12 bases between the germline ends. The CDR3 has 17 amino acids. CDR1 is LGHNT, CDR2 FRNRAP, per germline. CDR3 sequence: CASGLVLRGDGANVLTF. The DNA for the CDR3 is TGTGCTAGTGGTTTGGTACTAAGGGGCGATGGGGCCAACGTCCTGACTTTC.

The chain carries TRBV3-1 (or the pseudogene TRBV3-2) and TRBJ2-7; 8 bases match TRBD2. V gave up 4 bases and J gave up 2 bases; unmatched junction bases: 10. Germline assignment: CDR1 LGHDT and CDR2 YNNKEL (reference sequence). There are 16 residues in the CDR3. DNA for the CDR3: TGTGCCAGCAGCCCCGGGACTAGTGGGGGCCCCTACGAGCAGTACTTC. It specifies CASSPGTSGGPYEQYF.

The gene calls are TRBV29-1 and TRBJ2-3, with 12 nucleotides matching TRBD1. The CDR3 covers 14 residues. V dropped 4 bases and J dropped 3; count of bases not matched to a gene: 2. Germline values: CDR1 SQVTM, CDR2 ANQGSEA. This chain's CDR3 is CSVGDRGRTDTQYF. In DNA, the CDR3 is TGCAGCGTTGGGGACAGGGGGCGGACAGATACGCAGTATTTT.

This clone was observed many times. In DNA, the CDR3 is TGTGCCAGTAGGGCCGGGACAGGTCTTGACGAGCAGTACTTC. This encodes CASRAGTGLDEQYF. The chain carries TRBV19 and TRBJ2-7; 8 nucleotides line up with TRBD1. Trimming removed 6 bases from V and 5 bases from J; junction bases left unmatched: 9. The CDR3 consists of 14 residues. The germline gives CDR1 LNHDA, CDR2 SQIVND (reference sequence).

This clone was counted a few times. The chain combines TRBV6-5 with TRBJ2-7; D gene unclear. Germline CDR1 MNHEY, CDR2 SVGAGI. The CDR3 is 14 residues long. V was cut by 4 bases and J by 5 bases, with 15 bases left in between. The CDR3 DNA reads TGTGCCAGCAGTTCCTCACCCGGAATCCACGAGCAGTACTTC. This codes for CASSSSPGIHEQYF.

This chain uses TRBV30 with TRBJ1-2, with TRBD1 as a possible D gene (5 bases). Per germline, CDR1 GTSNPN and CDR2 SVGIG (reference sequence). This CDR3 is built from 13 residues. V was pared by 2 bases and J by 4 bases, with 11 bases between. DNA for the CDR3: TGTGCCTGGAGTCTTGGGGGATTCTATGGCTACACCTTC. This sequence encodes CAWSLGGFYGYTF.

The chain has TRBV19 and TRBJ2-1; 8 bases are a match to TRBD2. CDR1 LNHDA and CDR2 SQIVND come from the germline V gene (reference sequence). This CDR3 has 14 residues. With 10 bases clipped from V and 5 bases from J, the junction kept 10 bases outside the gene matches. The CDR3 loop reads CAISGGADDNEQFF. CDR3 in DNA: TGTGCCATATCCGGGGGGGCCGATGACAATGAGCAGTTCTTC.

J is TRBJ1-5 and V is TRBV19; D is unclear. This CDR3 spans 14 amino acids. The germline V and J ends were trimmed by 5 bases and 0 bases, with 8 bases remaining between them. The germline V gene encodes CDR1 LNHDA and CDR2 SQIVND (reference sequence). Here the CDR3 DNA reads TGTGCCAGTAGTCCGCACCATAGCAATCAGCCCCAGCATTTT. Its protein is CASSPHHSNQPQHF.

As DNA, the CDR3 is TGTGCCAGCAGTGACACACAGGGCTCTGGAAACACCATATATTTT. Its protein is CASSDTQGSGNTIYF. This chain connects TRBV6-4 to TRBJ1-3; the D gene is possibly TRBD1 (6 bases). The CDR3 is 15 residues long. V was trimmed by 2 bases and J by 0 bases, leaving 8 bases between them. CDR1 MRHNA and CDR2 SNTAGT come from the germline V gene.

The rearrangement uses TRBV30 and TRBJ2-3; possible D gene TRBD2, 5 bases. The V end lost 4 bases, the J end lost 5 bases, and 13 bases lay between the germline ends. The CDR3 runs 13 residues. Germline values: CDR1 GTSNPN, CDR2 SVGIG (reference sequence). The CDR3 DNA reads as TGTGCCTGGATGAGGAGGTATGGAGATACGCAGTATTTT. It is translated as CAWMRRYGDTQYF.

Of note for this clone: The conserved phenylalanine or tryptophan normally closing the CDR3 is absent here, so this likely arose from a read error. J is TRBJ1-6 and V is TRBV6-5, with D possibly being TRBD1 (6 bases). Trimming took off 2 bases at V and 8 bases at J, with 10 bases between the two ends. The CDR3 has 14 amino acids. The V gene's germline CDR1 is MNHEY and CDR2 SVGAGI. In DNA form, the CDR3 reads TGTGCCAGCAGTTACAGCAGGGGTGATTCACCCCTCCACCTT. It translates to CASSYSRGDSPLHL.

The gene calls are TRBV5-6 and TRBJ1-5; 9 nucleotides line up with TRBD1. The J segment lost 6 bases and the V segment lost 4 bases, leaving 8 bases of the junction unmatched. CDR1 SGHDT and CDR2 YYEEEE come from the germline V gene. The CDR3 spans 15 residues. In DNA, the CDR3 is TGTGCCAGCAGCAGGGGGACAGGGAAGGGTCAGCCCCAGCATTTT. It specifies CASSRGTGKGQPQHF.

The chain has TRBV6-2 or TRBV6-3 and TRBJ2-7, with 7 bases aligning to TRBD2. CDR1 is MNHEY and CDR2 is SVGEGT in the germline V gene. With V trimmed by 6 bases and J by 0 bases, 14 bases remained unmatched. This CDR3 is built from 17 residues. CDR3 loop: CASSPRTSGASSYEQYF. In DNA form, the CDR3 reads TGTGCCAGCAGCCCTAGGACTAGTGGGGCAAGCTCCTACGAGCAGTACTTC.

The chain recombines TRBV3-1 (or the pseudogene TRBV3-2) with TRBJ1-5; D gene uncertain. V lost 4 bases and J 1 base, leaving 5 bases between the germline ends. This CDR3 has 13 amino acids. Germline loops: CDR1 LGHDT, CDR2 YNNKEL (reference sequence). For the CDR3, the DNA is TGTGCCAGCAGCCCAGACAGCAATCAGCCCCAGCATTTT. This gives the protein CASSPDSNQPQHF.

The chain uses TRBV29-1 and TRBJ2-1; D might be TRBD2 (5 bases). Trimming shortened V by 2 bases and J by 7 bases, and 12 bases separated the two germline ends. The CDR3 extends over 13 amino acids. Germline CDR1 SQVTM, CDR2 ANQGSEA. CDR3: CSVEWTEPNEQFF. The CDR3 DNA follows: TGCAGCGTTGAATGGACTGAGCCTAATGAGCAGTTCTTC.

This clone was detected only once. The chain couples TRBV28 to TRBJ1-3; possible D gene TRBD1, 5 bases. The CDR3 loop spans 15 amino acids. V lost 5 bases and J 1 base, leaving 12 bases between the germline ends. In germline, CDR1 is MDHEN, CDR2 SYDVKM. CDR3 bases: TGTGCCAGCAGTCGACAGTGGCCATCTGGAAACACCATATATTTT. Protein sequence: CASSRQWPSGNTIYF.

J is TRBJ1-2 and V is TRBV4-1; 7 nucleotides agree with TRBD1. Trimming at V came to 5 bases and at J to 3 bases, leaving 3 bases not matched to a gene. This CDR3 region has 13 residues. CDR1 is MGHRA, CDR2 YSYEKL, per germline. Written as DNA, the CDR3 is TGCGCCAGCAGCTCCGGGACAGACTATGGCTACACCTTC. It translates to CASSSGTDYGYTF.

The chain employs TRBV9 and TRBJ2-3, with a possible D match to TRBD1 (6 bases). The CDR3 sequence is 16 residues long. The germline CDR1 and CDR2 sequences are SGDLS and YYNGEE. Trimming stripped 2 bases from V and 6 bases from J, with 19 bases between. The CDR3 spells CASSVSPDSARDTQYF. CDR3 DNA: TGTGCCAGCAGCGTTTCTCCGGACAGCGCTAGGGATACGCAGTATTTT.

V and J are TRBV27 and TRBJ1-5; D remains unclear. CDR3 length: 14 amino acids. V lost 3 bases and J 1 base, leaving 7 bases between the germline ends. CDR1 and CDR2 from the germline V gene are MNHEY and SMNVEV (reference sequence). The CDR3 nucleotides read TGTGCCAGCAGTTTTTACGGAAGCAATCAGCCCCAGCATTTT. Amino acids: CASSFYGSNQPQHF.

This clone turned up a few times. The chain's CDR3 is CATSDDTAVPNNTTDEKLFF. Written as DNA, the CDR3 is TGTGCCACCAGTGATGACACAGCAGTCCCAAACAATACGACAGATGAAAAACTGTTTTTT. The chain employs TRBV24-1 and TRBJ1-4; maybe TRBD1 (5 bases). CDR1 and CDR2 from the germline V gene are KGHDR and SFDVKD. V lost 3 bases and J 6 bases, leaving 28 bases between the germline ends. CDR3 length: 20 residues.

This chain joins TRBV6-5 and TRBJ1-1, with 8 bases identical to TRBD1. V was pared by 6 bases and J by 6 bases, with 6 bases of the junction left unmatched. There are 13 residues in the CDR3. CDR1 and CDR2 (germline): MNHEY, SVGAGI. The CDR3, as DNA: TGTGCCAGCAGAGTAACAGGGGGTGCTGAAGCTTTCTTT. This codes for CASRVTGGAEAFF.

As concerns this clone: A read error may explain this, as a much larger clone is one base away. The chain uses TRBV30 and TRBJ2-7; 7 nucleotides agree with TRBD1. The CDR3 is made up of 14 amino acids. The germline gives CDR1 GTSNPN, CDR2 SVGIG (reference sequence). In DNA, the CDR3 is TGTGCCTGGAGTAGTCACAGGGGATGTCCCGAGCAGCACTTC. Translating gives CAWSSHRGCPEQHF.

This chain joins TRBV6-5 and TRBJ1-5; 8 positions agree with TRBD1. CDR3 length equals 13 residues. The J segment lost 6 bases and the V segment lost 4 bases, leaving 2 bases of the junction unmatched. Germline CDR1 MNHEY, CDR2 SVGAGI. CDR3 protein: CASSFRGPQPQHF. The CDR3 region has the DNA TGTGCCAGCAGTTTCAGGGGGCCTCAGCCCCAGCATTTT.

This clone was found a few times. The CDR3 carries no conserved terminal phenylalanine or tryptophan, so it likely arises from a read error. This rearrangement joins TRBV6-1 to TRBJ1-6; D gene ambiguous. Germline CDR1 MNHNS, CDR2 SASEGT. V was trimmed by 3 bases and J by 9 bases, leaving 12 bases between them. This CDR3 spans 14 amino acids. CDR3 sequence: CASSDRWMSSPLHL. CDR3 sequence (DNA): TGTGCCAGCAGTGACAGATGGATGAGTTCACCCCTCCACCTT.

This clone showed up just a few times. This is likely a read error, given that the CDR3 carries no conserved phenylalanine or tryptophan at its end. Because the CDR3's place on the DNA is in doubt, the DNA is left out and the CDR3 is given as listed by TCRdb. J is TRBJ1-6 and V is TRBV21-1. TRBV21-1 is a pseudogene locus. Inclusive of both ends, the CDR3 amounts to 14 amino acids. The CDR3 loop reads CASSKRRGASPLHL.